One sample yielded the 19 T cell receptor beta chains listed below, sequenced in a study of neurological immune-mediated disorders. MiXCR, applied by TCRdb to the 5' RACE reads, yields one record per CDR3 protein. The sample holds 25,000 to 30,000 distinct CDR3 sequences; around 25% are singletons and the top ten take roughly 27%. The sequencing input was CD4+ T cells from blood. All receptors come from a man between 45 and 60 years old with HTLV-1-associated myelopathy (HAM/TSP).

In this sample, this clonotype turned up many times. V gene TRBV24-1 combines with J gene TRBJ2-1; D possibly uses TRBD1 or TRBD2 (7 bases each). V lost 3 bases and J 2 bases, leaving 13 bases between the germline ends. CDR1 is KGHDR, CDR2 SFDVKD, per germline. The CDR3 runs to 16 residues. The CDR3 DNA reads TGTGCCACCAGTGATACCAGGGGGGGGACCTACAATGAGCAGTTCTTC. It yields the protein CATSDTRGGTYNEQFF.

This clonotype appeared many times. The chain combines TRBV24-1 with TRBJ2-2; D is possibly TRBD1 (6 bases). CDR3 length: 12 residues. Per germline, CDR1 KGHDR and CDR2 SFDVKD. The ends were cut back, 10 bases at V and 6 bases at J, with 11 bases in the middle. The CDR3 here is CATSQGPGELFF. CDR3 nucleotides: TGTGCCACTTCACAGGGTCCCGGGGAGCTGTTTTTT.

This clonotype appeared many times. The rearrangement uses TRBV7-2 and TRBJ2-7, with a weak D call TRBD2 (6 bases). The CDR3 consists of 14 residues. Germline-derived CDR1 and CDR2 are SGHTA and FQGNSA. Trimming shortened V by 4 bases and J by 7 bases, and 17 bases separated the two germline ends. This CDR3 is CASSSRGGSGEQYF. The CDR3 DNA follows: TGTGCCAGCAGCTCTAGAGGCGGCAGCGGGGAGCAGTACTTC. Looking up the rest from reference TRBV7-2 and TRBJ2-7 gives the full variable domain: GAGVSQSPSNKVTEKGKDVELRCDPISGHTALYWYRQSLGQGLEFLIYFQGNSAPDKSGLPSDRFSAERTGGSVSTLTIQRTQQEDSAVYLCASSSRGGSGEQYFGPGTRLTVT.

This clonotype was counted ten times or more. In DNA form, the CDR3 reads TGTGCCAGCAGATTTAGCGGGGGGGCTGTAGATACGCAGTATTTT. Translated, it gives CASRFSGGAVDTQYF. The gene calls are TRBV12-3 or TRBV12-4 and TRBJ2-3, with 11 bases lining up with TRBD2. The CDR3 has 15 amino acids. V shed 6 bases and J 5 bases; nucleotides not matched to a gene: 7.

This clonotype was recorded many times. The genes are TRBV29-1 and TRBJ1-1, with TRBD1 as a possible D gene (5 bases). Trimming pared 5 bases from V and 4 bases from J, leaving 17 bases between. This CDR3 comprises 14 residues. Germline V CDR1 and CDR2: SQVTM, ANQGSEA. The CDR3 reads CSVTRGGSITEAFF. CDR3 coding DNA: TGCAGCGTTACCCGGGGGGGTAGTATCACTGAAGCTTTCTTT.

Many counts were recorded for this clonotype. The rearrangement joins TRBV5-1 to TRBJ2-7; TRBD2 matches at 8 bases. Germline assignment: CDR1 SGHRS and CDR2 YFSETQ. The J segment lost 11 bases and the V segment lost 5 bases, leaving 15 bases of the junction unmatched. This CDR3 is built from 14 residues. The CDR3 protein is CASRSRDGRTSKYF. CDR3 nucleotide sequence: TGCGCCAGCAGGTCCCGGGACGGCAGGACTAGCAAGTACTTC.

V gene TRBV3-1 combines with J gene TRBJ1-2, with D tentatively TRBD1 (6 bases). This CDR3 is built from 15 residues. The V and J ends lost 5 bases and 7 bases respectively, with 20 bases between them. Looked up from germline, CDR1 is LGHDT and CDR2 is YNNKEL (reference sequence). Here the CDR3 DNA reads TGTGCCAGCAGCTATGACATGACAGGCGGCGGTGGCTACACCTTC. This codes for CASSYDMTGGGGYTF.

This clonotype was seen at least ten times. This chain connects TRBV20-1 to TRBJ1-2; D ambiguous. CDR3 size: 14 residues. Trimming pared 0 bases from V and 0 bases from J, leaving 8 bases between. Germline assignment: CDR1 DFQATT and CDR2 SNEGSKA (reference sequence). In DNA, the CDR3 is TGCAGTGCTAGAGATCGCCCCACTAACTATGGCTACACCTTC. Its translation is CSARDRPTNYGYTF.

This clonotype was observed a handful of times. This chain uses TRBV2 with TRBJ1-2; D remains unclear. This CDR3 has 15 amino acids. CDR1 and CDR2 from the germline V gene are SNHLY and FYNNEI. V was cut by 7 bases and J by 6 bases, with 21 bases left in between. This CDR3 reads CASTSEAVPLHGYTF. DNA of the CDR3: TGTGCCAGCACCTCAGAGGCAGTCCCCTTGCATGGCTACACCTTC. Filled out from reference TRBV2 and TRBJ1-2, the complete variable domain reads EPEVTQTPSHQVTQMGQEVILRCVPISNHLYFYWYRQILGQKVEFLVSFYNNEISEKSEIFDDQFSVERPDGSNFTLKIRSTKLEDSAMYFCASTSEAVPLHGYTFGSGTRLTVV.

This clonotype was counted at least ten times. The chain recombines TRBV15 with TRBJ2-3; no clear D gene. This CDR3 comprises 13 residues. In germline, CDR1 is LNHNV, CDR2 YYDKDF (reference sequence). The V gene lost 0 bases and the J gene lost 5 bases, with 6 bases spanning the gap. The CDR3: CATSRDTRDTQYF. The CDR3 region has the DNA TGTGCCACCAGCAGAGACACGCGAGATACGCAGTATTTT.

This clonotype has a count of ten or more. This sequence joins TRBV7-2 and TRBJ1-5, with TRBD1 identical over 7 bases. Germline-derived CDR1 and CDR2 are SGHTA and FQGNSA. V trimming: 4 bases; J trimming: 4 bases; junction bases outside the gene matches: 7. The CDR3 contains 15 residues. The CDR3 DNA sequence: TGTGCCAGCAGCTCAGGGGGTGGTAGAAATCAGCCCCAGCATTTT. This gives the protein CASSSGGGRNQPQHF.

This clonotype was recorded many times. In nucleotides, the CDR3 is TGTGCCAGCTCCCCGTCGTACCAAGAGACCCAGTACTTC. Protein product: CASSPSYQETQYF. The chain couples TRBV18 to TRBJ2-5; D call uncertain. Germline CDR1 KGHSH, CDR2 LQKENI. The CDR3 sequence is 13 residues long. V lost 6 bases and J lost 0, with 8 bases in between.

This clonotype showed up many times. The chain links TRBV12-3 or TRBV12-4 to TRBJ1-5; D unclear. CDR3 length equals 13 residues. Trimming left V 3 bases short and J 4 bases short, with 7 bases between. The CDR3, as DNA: TGTGCCAGCAGTTTGACCACAAATCAGCCCCAGCATTTT. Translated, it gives CASSLTTNQPQHF.

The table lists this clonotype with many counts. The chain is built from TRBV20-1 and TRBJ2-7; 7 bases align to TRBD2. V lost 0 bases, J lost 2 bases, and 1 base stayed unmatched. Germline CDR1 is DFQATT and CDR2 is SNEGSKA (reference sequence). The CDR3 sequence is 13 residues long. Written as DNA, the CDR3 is TGCAGTGCTAGAGAAGGGACTACCTACGAGCAGTACTTC. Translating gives CSAREGTTYEQYF.

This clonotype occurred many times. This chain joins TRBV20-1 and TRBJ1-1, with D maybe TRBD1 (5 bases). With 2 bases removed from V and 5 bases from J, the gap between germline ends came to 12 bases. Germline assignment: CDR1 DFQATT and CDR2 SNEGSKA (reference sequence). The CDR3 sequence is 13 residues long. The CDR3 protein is CSARSLRGTEAFF. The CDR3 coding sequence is TGCAGTGCTAGATCCCTACGGGGGACTGAAGCTTTCTTT.

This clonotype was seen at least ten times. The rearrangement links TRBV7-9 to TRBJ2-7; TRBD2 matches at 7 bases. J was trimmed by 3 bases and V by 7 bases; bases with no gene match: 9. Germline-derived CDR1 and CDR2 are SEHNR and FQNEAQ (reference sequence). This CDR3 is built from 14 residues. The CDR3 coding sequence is TGTGCCAGCACCCCACAGCGGGAAGTCTACGAGCAGTACTTC. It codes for CASTPQREVYEQYF.

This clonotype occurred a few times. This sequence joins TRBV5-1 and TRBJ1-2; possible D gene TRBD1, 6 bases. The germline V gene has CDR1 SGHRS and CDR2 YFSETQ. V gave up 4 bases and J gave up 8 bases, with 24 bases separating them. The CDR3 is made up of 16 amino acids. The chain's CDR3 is CASSPGVAQGPSGYTF. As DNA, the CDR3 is TGCGCCAGCAGCCCCGGGGTAGCACAGGGACCCAGCGGCTACACCTTC.

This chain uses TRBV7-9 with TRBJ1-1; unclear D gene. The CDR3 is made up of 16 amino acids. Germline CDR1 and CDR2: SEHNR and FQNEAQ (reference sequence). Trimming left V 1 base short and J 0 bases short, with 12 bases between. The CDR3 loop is CASSLGEGGVNTEAFF. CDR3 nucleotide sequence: TGTGCCAGCAGCTTAGGCGAGGGTGGAGTGAACACTGAAGCTTTCTTT.

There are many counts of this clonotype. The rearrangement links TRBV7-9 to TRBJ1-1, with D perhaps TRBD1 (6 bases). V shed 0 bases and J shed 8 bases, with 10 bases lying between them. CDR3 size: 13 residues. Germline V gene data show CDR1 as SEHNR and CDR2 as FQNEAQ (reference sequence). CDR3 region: CASSLAAGAEAFF. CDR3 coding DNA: TGTGCCAGCAGCTTAGCGGCAGGGGCGGAAGCTTTCTTT. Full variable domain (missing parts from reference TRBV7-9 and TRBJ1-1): DTGVSQNPRHKITKRGQNVTFRCDPISEHNRLYWYRQTLGQGPEFLTYFQNEAQLEKSRLLSDRFSAERPKGSFSTLEIQRTEQGDSAMYLCASSLAAGAEAFFGQGTRLTVV.